The source of this T cell receptor beta chain is a study of siplizumab effects on memory and regulatory T cells. General study findings and limits: Most alloreactive clones went unmapped to unstimulated subsets; only a minor fraction mapped. Naive or memory phenotype assignment was not possible for roughly 80-97% of proliferating CD4+ or CD8+ clones.

Using immunoSEQ multiplex PCR, the repertoire was profiled, and TCRdb retains in-frame clones only, with some absent. This sample has more than 85,000 clones; 92% occur once, and the top ten carry 0.85% to 1.2%. With regard to this clone: Antigen specificity is unknown.

Germline V gene data show CDR1 as SGHRS and CDR2 as YFSETQ. The CDR3 consists of 15 residues. Germline trimming cut 4 bases from V and 5 bases from J; bases unmatched to any gene: 8. This chain connects TRBV5-1 to TRBJ2-2; 7 bases are shared with TRBD1. Source material: CD4+ T cells sorted from blood. The origin of this receptor is a human donor in good health. The CDR3 DNA reads as TGCGCCAGCAGCCGGAATACAGGGGATACCGGGGAGCTGTTTTTT. Encoded protein: CASSRNTGDTGELFF.